Listed below are T cell receptor beta chains from one sample, sequenced in a study of Ad26.COV2.S vaccination and SARS-CoV-2 variants. Measured with immunoSEQ multiplex PCR; TCRdb has only the in-frame clones, and not every one. Here the sample spans 250,000 or so clones, around 88% being singletons. This specimen consisted of peripheral blood, obtained in a trial of Ad26.COV2.S vaccine versus placebo. These TCRs come from a person between 18 and 65 years old who received the Ad26.COV2.S COVID-19 vaccine or a placebo. CDR3s include the opening cysteine and the closing phenylalanine or tryptophan. The D gene is left open where the match is weak. Not all rows give a size; the values are once, few, many and, for expanded clones, a class.

J: TRBJ2-1; size: once; V: TRBV7-2; D: NA; CDR3: CASSLSGAGNSYNEQFF; DNA: TGTGCCAGCAGCTTATCAGGAGCGGGCAACTCCTACAATGAGCAGTTCTTC
J: TRBJ1-6; size: many; V: TRBV6-5; D: NA; CDR3: CASSLATGGFSPLHF; DNA: TGTGCCAGCAGTTTGGCGACGGGGGGATTTTCACCCCTCCACTTT
J: TRBJ2-7; size: NA; V: TRBV7-2; D: TRBD1; CDR3: CASSPWDRGGEQYF; DNA: TGTGCCAGCAGTCCCTGGGACAGGGGAGGGGAGCAGTACTTC
J: TRBJ1-6; size: NA; V: TRBV14; D: NA; CDR3: CASSQESSLSPLHF; DNA: TGTGCCAGCAGCCAAGAATCCTCGTTGTCACCCCTCCACTTT
J: TRBJ1-5; size: NA; V: TRBV5-6; D: TRBD1; CDR3: CASSTRGQNQPQHF; DNA: TGTGCCAGCAGCACCAGGGGGCAGAATCAGCCCCAGCATTTT
J: TRBJ1-2; size: NA; V: TRBV12-3/TRBV12-4; D: NA; CDR3: CASSLGVDYGYTF; DNA: TGTGCCAGCAGTTTAGGGGTAGACTATGGCTACACCTTC
J: TRBJ2-4; size: NA; V: TRBV6-2/TRBV6-3; D: NA; CDR3: CASSYCIASIF; DNA: TGTGCCAGCAGTTACTGTATAGCCAGTATATTC
J: TRBJ2-3; size: NA; V: TRBV5-4; D: TRBD2; CDR3: CASSLGSGGESDTQYF; DNA: TGTGCCAGCAGCTTAGGAAGCGGGGGGGAATCTGATACGCAGTATTTT
J: TRBJ2-7; size: few; V: TRBV4-2; D: NA; CDR3: CASSQAPTANYEQYF; DNA: TGTGCCAGCAGCCAAGCCCCGACAGCGAACTACGAGCAGTACTTC
J: TRBJ2-4; size: NA; V: TRBV6-6; D: NA; CDR3: CASSSTEGRHKNIQYF; DNA: TGTGCCAGCAGTTCGACCGAGGGACGCCACAAAAACATTCAGTACTTC
J: TRBJ2-7; size: NA; V: TRBV4-2; D: NA; CDR3: CASSQAGQSYEQYF; DNA: TGTGCCAGCAGCCAAGCAGGGCAATCCTACGAGCAGTACTTC
J: TRBJ2-5; size: NA; V: TRBV25-1; D: NA; CDR3: CASTPPGFRETQYF; DNA: TGTGCCAGCACACCTCCGGGTTTTAGGGAGACCCAGTACTTC
J: TRBJ2-2; size: NA; V: TRBV5-6; D: NA; CDR3: CASSLGVGHRELFF; DNA: TGTGCCAGCAGCTTGGGGGTCGGACACAGGGAGCTGTTTTTT
J: TRBJ1-2; size: NA; V: TRBV5-1; D: NA; CDR3: CASSLGEYGYTF; DNA: TGCGCCAGCAGCTTGGGAGAGTACGGCTACACCTTC
J: TRBJ1-5; size: NA; V: TRBV30; D: NA; CDR3: CAWSLEQGRQPQHF; DNA: TGTGCCTGGAGTTTAGAGCAGGGAAGGCAGCCCCAGCATTTT
J: TRBJ1-1; size: NA; V: TRBV6-5; D: NA; CDR3: CASSYLRGDTEAFF; DNA: TGTGCCAGCAGTTACTTGCGAGGGGACACTGAAGCTTTCTTT
J: TRBJ1-2; size: NA; V: TRBV7-9; D: TRBD1; CDR3: CASSPLTGASLANYGYTF; DNA: TGTGCCAGCAGCCCCCTTACAGGGGCCTCCTTGGCTAACTATGGCTACACCTTC
J: TRBJ1-5; size: NA; V: TRBV21-1; D: NA; CDR3: CASSQTPYRANNQPQHF; DNA: TGTGCTAGCAGTCAAACCCCTTACAGGGCGAATAATCAGCCCCAGCATTTT
J: TRBJ2-2; size: few; V: TRBV24-1; D: NA; CDR3: CATSPSPGGRRINTGELFF; DNA: TGTGCCACCAGTCCTTCCCCCGGGGGCCGGCGAATCAACACCGGGGAGCTGTTTTTT
J: TRBJ1-2; size: NA; V: TRBV6-5; D: NA; CDR3: CASSYSSLDRMRGYTF; DNA: TGTGCCAGCAGTTACTCGAGTTTGGACAGAATGAGGGGCTACACCTTC
J: TRBJ2-5; size: NA; V: TRBV27; D: TRBD2; CDR3: CASRAQSLAGGPGTQYF; DNA: TGTGCCAGCAGGGCCCAGTCTTTAGCGGGAGGGCCTGGGACCCAGTACTTC
J: TRBJ1-4; size: NA; V: TRBV6-5; D: NA; CDR3: CASSTGVNEKLFF; DNA: TGTGCCAGCAGCACAGGTGTTAATGAAAAACTGTTTTTT
J: TRBJ2-2; size: NA; V: TRBV11-2; D: NA; CDR3: CASSLGPSAHTGELFF; DNA: TGTGCCAGCAGCTTAGGGCCGTCGGCCCACACCGGGGAGCTGTTTTTT
J: TRBJ2-3; size: NA; V: TRBV7-9; D: NA; CDR3: CASRPGGLDTQYF; DNA: TGTGCCAGCAGACCCGGAGGCTTAGATACGCAGTATTTT
J: TRBJ2-2; size: once; V: TRBV27; D: TRBD1; CDR3: CASSAPGQGNAGELFF; DNA: TGTGCCAGCAGTGCCCCGGGACAGGGGAACGCCGGGGAGCTGTTTTTT
J: TRBJ1-3; size: NA; V: TRBV25-1; D: NA; CDR3: CASSHQGTSSSGNTIYF; DNA: TGTGCCAGCAGCCATCAGGGAACCTCCAGCTCTGGAAACACCATATATTTT
J: TRBJ2-2; size: NA; V: TRBV5-6; D: NA; CDR3: CASSLETGVITGELFF; DNA: TGTGCCAGCAGCTTGGAGACGGGGGTGATCACCGGGGAGCTGTTTTTT
J: TRBJ1-2; size: NA; V: TRBV19; D: NA; CDR3: CASSIISTNYGYTF; DNA: TGTGCCAGTAGTATTATCTCAACTAACTATGGCTACACCTTC
J: TRBJ2-3; size: NA; V: TRBV2; D: NA; CDR3: CASSEGLSTDTQYF; DNA: TGTGCCAGCAGTGAGGGACTGAGCACAGATACGCAGTATTTT
J: TRBJ1-1; size: NA; V: TRBV28; D: NA; CDR3: CASSLDSGDTEAFF; DNA: TGTGCCAGCAGTTTAGACAGTGGAGACACTGAAGCTTTCTTT
J: TRBJ2-3; size: NA; V: TRBV18; D: TRBD2; CDR3: CASSLSSGPLNTQYF; DNA: TGTGCCAGCTCACTCTCTAGCGGGCCCCTGAATACGCAGTATTTT
J: TRBJ2-3; size: NA; V: TRBV5-6; D: NA; CDR3: CASSFSTDTQYF; DNA: TGTGCCAGCAGCTTTAGCACAGATACGCAGTATTTT
J: TRBJ2-1; size: few; V: TRBV13; D: TRBD1; CDR3: CASSFRTGEREQFF; DNA: TGTGCCAGCAGTTTCAGGACAGGGGAACGAGAGCAGTTCTTC
J: TRBJ2-3; size: NA; V: TRBV25-1; D: NA; CDR3: CASSEFTGQGRHTQYF; DNA: TGTGCCAGCAGTGAATTTACGGGGCAGGGCAGGCATACGCAGTATTTT
J: TRBJ1-5; size: few; V: TRBV30; D: TRBD1; CDR3: CAWSPPGQFNQPQHF; DNA: TGTGCCTGGAGCCCACCGGGACAGTTCAATCAGCCCCAGCATTTT
J: TRBJ1-1; size: NA; V: TRBV2; D: NA; CDR3: CARNRDVGQAFF; DNA: TGTGCCAGAAACCGGGACGTTGGGCAAGCTTTCTTT
J: TRBJ1-6; size: NA; V: TRBV12-3/TRBV12-4; D: NA; CDR3: CASRVEVSPLHF; DNA: TGTGCCAGCAGAGTGGAGGTTTCGCCCCTCCACTTT
J: TRBJ2-2; size: NA; V: TRBV30; D: NA; CDR3: CAWSDRTASTGELFF; DNA: TGTGCCTGGAGTGACAGGACAGCTAGTACCGGGGAGCTGTTTTTT
J: TRBJ2-3; size: NA; V: TRBV10-3; D: NA; CDR3: CAISVGGGADTQYF; DNA: TGTGCCATCAGTGTAGGGGGAGGGGCAGATACGCAGTATTTT
J: TRBJ1-1; size: NA; V: TRBV2; D: NA; CDR3: CASTGVYRNTEAFF; DNA: TGTGCCAGCACCGGGGTGTACCGTAACACTGAAGCTTTCTTT
J: TRBJ2-5; size: NA; V: TRBV5-5; D: TRBD1; CDR3: CASSFWQGAKETQYF; DNA: TGTGCCAGCAGCTTTTGGCAGGGGGCCAAAGAGACCCAGTACTTC
J: TRBJ1-2; size: once; V: TRBV6-1; D: NA; CDR3: CASSEGVAGAITNYGYTF; DNA: TGTGCCAGCAGTGAAGGGGTGGCAGGGGCTATCACTAACTATGGCTACACCTTC
J: TRBJ2-1; size: NA; V: TRBV6-5; D: TRBD2; CDR3: CASIPSGVGEQFF; DNA: TGTGCCAGCATCCCGAGCGGGGTAGGAGAGCAGTTCTTC
J: TRBJ2-3; size: NA; V: TRBV6-5; D: NA; CDR3: CASSSPGREADTQYF; DNA: TGTGCCAGCAGTTCCCCGGGCAGGGAAGCGGATACGCAGTATTTT
J: TRBJ1-6; size: NA; V: TRBV4-1; D: TRBD1; CDR3: CASSQDLDRNSPLHF; DNA: TGCGCCAGCAGCCAAGATTTGGACAGGAATTCACCCCTCCACTTT
J: TRBJ1-6; size: NA; V: TRBV5-5; D: TRBD1; CDR3: CASSFSGDRGLSLHF; DNA: TGTGCCAGCAGCTTTTCCGGGGACAGGGGGTTATCCCTCCACTTT
J: TRBJ1-2; size: NA; V: TRBV11-2; D: NA; CDR3: CASSSQTTGSYGYTF; DNA: TGTGCCAGCAGCTCCCAAACAACAGGGTCCTATGGCTACACCTTC
J: TRBJ2-1; size: once; V: TRBV5-5; D: TRBD2; CDR3: CASSLNGGRAYNEQFF; DNA: TGTGCCAGCAGCTTGAACGGCGGGAGGGCCTACAATGAGCAGTTCTTC
J: TRBJ2-2; size: NA; V: TRBV19; D: NA; CDR3: CASSIFSGANTGELFF; DNA: TGTGCCAGTAGTATTTTTTCAGGGGCTAACACCGGGGAGCTGTTTTTT
J: TRBJ2-3; size: NA; V: TRBV3-1/TRBV3-2; D: NA; CDR3: CASSQLADTQYF; DNA: TGTGCCAGCAGCCAACTAGCAGATACGCAGTATTTT
J: TRBJ2-5; size: NA; V: TRBV24-1; D: TRBD2; CDR3: CATSDWETSGRSQETQYF; DNA: TGTGCCACCAGTGATTGGGAGACTAGCGGGAGATCTCAAGAGACCCAGTACTTC
J: TRBJ1-3; size: NA; V: TRBV15; D: NA; CDR3: CATSDGYSGNTIYF; DNA: TGTGCCACCAGCGACGGATACTCTGGAAACACCATATATTTT
J: TRBJ2-2; size: once; V: TRBV4-3; D: NA; CDR3: CASSQEDRLNTGELFF; DNA: TGCGCCAGCAGCCAAGAAGACAGGCTGAACACCGGGGAGCTGTTTTTT